Shown below are 12 T cell receptor beta chains from a single sample sequenced in a study of cytomegalovirus exposure and HLA in healthy donors. It was with 60 Vbeta and 13 Jbeta primers that the PCR ran. The assay was immunoSEQ multiplex PCR, and TCRdb's table has in-frame clones only and misses some. The repertoire holds 200,000 to 250,000 clones, roughly 84% seen once, with 1.3% in the top ten. Sequences were obtained from PBMCs. The receptor source for this set is a human donor in good health.

This clone was observed once. The chain employs TRBV6-1 and TRBJ2-7; D may be TRBD2 (6 bases). Germline loops: CDR1 MNHNS, CDR2 SASEGT. V dropped 4 bases and J dropped 3 bases, with 10 bases sitting between them. The CDR3 loop spans 13 amino acids. CDR3 nucleotides: TGTGCCAGCAGTGGGGGACTTAACTACGAGCAGTACTTC. It is translated as CASSGGLNYEQYF.

DNA for the CDR3: TGTGCCAGCCAAAAGGGAGCCCTCTCCTACGAGCAGTACTTC. Its translation: CASQKGALSYEQYF. The chain employs TRBV7-8 and TRBJ2-7; perhaps TRBD2 as D (5 bases). This CDR3 has 14 residues. Germline values: CDR1 SGHVS, CDR2 FQNEAQ. V lost 8 bases and J 0 bases, leaving 14 bases between the germline ends.

V and J are TRBV18 and TRBJ2-7; the match to TRBD1 covers 12 bases. The CDR3 contains 13 residues. The ends lost 5 bases at V and 6 bases at J; junction bases unmatched: 2. Per germline, CDR1 KGHSH and CDR2 LQKENI. In nucleotides, the CDR3 is TGTGCCAGCTCAGGGACAGGGGGCAGCGAGCAGTACTTC. Translated, it gives CASSGTGGSEQYF. The full variable domain, rest sourced from reference TRBV18 and TRBJ2-7, is NAGVMQNPRHLVRRRGQEARLRCSPMKGHSHVYWYRQLPEEGLKFMVYLQKENIIDESGMPKERFSAEFPKEGPSILRIQQVVRGDSAAYFCASSGTGGSEQYFGPGTRLTVT.

V usage is TRBV6-5 and J usage is TRBJ2-5, with 7 positions matching TRBD1. The J call could be wrong; TRBJ2-7 is a better fit for the DNA end. There are 14 residues in the CDR3. Germline V gene lookup returns CDR1 MNHEY and CDR2 SVGAGI. The chain's CDR3 is CASSYVPGGYEQYF. The CDR3, as DNA: TGTGCCAGCAGTTATGTGCCAGGGGGCTACGAGCAGTACTTC.

The rearrangement joins TRBV4-3 to TRBJ2-7, with TRBD2 matching over 8 bases. The CDR3 consists of 18 residues. Germline trimming cut 0 bases from V and 0 bases from J; bases unmatched to any gene: 10. The germline CDR1 and CDR2 sequences are LGHNA and YSLEER. CDR3 residues: CASSQESSSGSNSYEQYF. In nucleotides, the CDR3 is TGCGCCAGCAGCCAAGAGTCGTCTAGCGGGTCGAACTCCTACGAGCAGTACTTC.

V usage is TRBV2 and J usage is TRBJ1-1; D perhaps matches TRBD1 (5 bases). Germline CDR1 SNHLY, CDR2 FYNNEI. The V end lost 3 bases, the J end lost 1 base, and 15 bases lay between the germline ends. The CDR3 consists of 16 residues. CDR3 amino acids: CASSDLPQGWNTEAFF. The DNA for the CDR3 is TGTGCCAGCAGTGATCTCCCTCAGGGTTGGAACACTGAAGCTTTCTTT.

This clone was seen a single time. V usage is TRBV29-1 and J usage is TRBJ1-4; 7 nucleotides match TRBD1. CDR3 length: 14 residues. Germline V CDR1 and CDR2: SQVTM, ANQGSEA. Losses at the gene ends were 5 bases for V and 7 bases for J; bases not matched to a gene: 10. The CDR3 nucleotides read TGCAGCGTTCGAGGTAGGGACAGTAGTGAAAAACTGTTTTTT. This encodes CSVRGRDSSEKLFF.

The gene calls are TRBV4-2 and TRBJ1-2; TRBD1 might be the D (6 bases). The CDR3 loop spans 15 amino acids. V lost 5 bases and J lost 2, with 15 bases in between. The germline CDR1 and CDR2 sequences are LGHNA and YNFKEQ. CDR3 in amino acids: CASSEQEGGNYGYTF. The CDR3 bases are TGTGCCAGCAGCGAGCAAGAGGGGGGGAACTATGGCTACACCTTC.

This clone was recorded only once. This sequence joins TRBV11-2 and TRBJ2-3; D is ambiguous. The CDR3 loop spans 17 amino acids. Germline V gives CDR1 SGHAT, CDR2 FQNNGV. V lost 3 bases, J lost 0 bases, and 16 bases lay in between. The CDR3: CASSLLRIGGSTDTQYF. As DNA, the CDR3 is TGTGCCAGCAGCTTGCTTCGGATTGGCGGTAGCACAGATACGCAGTATTTT.

This sequence joins TRBV4-1 and TRBJ2-5, with D perhaps TRBD2 (6 bases). The closer fit of TRBJ2-7 to the DNA end suggests the J call may be wrong. The CDR3 totals 16 residues. CDR1 MGHRA and CDR2 YSYEKL come from the germline V gene. The CDR3 region has the DNA TGCGCCAGCAGCCAAGATGCTAGCGAGATCTCCTACGAGCAGTACTTC. Amino acid sequence: CASSQDASEISYEQYF.

This chain joins TRBV10-3 and TRBJ1-2; 9 nucleotides agree with TRBD1. Per the germline V gene, CDR1 is ENHRY and CDR2 is SYGVKD. The junction had 11 bases not matched to a gene; V was cut back by 9 bases and J by 3 bases. This CDR3 spans 15 amino acids. The CDR3 DNA follows: TGTGCCATTTCGACCGGGACAGGGATCGACTATGGCTACACCTTC. It codes for CAISTGTGIDYGYTF.

The chain carries TRBV4-1 and TRBJ2-5; possible D gene TRBD1, 5 bases. Trimming stripped 4 bases from V and 9 bases from J, with 21 bases between. Germline V gene data show CDR1 as MGHRA and CDR2 as YSYEKL. The CDR3 contains 15 residues. CDR3 bases: TGCGCCAGCAGCCCCTATACACCCCGACCCAGGGCCCAGTACTTC. This codes for CASSPYTPRPRAQYF.